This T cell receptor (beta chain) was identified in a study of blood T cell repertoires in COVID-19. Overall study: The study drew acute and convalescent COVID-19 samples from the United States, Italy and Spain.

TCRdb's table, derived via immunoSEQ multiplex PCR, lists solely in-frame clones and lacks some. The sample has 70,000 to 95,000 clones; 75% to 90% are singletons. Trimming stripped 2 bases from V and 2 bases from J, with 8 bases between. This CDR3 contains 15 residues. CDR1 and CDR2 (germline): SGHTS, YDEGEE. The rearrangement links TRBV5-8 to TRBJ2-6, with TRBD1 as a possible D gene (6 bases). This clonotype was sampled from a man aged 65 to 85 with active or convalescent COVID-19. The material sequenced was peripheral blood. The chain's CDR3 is CASSFRTAGANVLTF. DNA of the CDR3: TGTGCCAGCAGCTTTAGGACAGCTGGGGCCAACGTCCTGACTTTC.